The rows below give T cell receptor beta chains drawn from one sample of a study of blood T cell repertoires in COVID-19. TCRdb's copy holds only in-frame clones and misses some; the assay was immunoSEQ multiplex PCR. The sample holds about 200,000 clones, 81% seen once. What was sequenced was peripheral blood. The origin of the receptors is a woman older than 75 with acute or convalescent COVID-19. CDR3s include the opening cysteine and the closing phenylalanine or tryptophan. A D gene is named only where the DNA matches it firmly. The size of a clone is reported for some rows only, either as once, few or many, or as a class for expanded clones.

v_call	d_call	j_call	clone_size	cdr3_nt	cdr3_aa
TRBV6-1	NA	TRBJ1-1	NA	TGTGCCAGCAGTGAAGCGTCCGGCGGAGGGATAAACACTGAAGCTTTCTTT	CASSEASGGGINTEAFF
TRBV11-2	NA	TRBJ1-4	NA	TGTGCCAGCAGTTTAGGGACAATAGCTAATGAAAAACTGTTTTTT	CASSLGTIANEKLFF
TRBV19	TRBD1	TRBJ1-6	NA	TGTGCCAGTAGTATGGGGGGACAGGGGAATTCACCCCTCCACTTT	CASSMGGQGNSPLHF
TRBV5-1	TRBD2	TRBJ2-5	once	TGCGCCAGCAGCTTGGGAGTAGCGGGAGCGAAGGAGACCCAGTACTTC	CASSLGVAGAKETQYF
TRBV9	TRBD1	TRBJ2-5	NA	TGTGCCAGCAGCTCCCCGGGACAGGGGGAGACCCAGTACTTC	CASSSPGQGETQYF
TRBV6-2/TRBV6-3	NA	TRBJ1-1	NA	TGTGCCAGCAGTCGAGTTATGAACACTGAAGCTTTCTTT	CASSRVMNTEAFF
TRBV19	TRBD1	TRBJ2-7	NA	TGTGCCAGTAGTGGGGACAGGGGGTTCCACGAGCAGTACTTC	CASSGDRGFHEQYF
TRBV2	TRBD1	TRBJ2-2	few	TGTGCCGTCCCCGGGACAGGGAAGTCCGGGGAGCTGTTTTTT	CAVPGTGKSGELFF
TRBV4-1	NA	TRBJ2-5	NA	TGCGCCAGCAGCCAAGATCTGGGAGGGGGGGCCGGAGAGACCCAGTACTTC	CASSQDLGGGAGETQYF
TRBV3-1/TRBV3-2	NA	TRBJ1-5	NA	TGTGCCAGCAGCCCCTCCCACATTAGCAATCAGCCCCAGCATTTT	CASSPSHISNQPQHF